The T cell receptor beta chain under discussion was sequenced for a study of blood T cell repertoires in COVID-19. As for the study in general: Sites across the United States, Italy and Spain contributed samples from acute and convalescent COVID-19. PBMCs, B-cell-depleted T cells, or T cells provided the cDNA or gDNA that made up the material.

V was trimmed by 0 bases and J by 2 bases, leaving 13 bases between them. Per germline, CDR1 LNHDA and CDR2 SQIVND (reference sequence). The CDR3 has 17 amino acids. Authors' processing steps: Amplification of reference gene primers was used by the study to estimate nucleated cell counts. Using immunoSEQ multiplex PCR, the repertoire was profiled, and TCRdb retains in-frame clones only, with some absent. V, J and clone size were drawn from that table, and D and trimming were deduced from the DNA. This table holds over 100,000 clones, around 89% found once. This TCR was sampled from a human donor with acute or convalescent COVID-19. The donor label of this sample is uncertain. The rearrangement joins TRBV19 to TRBJ2-2; D remains unclear. Material: peripheral blood. CDR3 bases: TGTGCCAGTAGTATAGATGCGGTCTACTCTAACACCGGGGAGCTGTTTTTT. It encodes CASSIDAVYSNTGELFF.